The sequence of this T cell receptor beta chain was determined in a study of beta chain features in type 1 diabetes. Sorting that relied on CD45RO/CCR7/CD25/CD127/CD95/CD27 yielded CD4+ naive, central memory, regulatory and stem cell-like memory cells. This clone was observed a few times. Expressed TCRB transcripts were sequenced because the isolated RNA had all been reverse transcribed beforehand. This table comes from immunoSEQ multiplex PCR, and its TCRdb copy is limited to in-frame clones, with some not included. The profile shows some 150,000 clones, 11% of them singletons. The CDR3 loop spans 14 amino acids. Trimming stripped 1 base from V and 2 bases from J, with 9 bases between. Germline loops: CDR1 SGHRS, CDR2 YFSETQ.

Sequencing was carried out using central memory CD4+ T cells from blood. The chain uses TRBV5-1 and TRBJ1-2; D might be TRBD1 (6 bases). This sequence originates from a young man in good health. CDR3 sequence reads: CASSLSDRNYGYTF. CDR3 in DNA: TGCGCCAGCAGCTTGTCAGACAGGAACTATGGCTACACCTTC.